These T cell receptor beta chains were read from a single sample in a study of blood T cell repertoires in COVID-19. The table came from immunoSEQ multiplex PCR; TCRdb's copy has only in-frame clones and leaves some out. The sample has tens of thousands of clones, about nine tenths seen once. The sample was peripheral blood. These receptors were collected from a man aged 50 or older with active COVID-19. The CDR3 runs from the conserved cysteine through the conserved F or W. The D gene is left open where the match is weak. Size tells how often a clone was seen (once, few, many) or the class of an expanded clone, and some rows leave it out.

>TRBJ2-1|NA|NA|TRBV21-1
CASSKQGAIEQFF
TGTGCCAGCAGCAAACAGGGGGCTATTGAGCAGTTCTTC
>TRBJ1-4|NA|NA|TRBV30
CAWPRGAEGKLFF
TGTGCCTGGCCTCGAGGGGCGGAGGGAAAACTGTTTTTT
>TRBJ2-1|NA|TRBD2|TRBV18
CASSPGLGASEQFF
TGTGCCAGCTCCCCGGGACTAGGAGCATCTGAGCAGTTCTTC
>TRBJ1-1|NA|NA|TRBV30
CALQIAALFF
TGTGCCTTGCAGATAGCGGCTCTCTTCTTT
>TRBJ2-1|NA|TRBD2|TRBV7-2
CASSPLAGRQFF
TGTGCCAGCAGCCCACTAGCGGGAAGGCAGTTCTTC
>TRBJ1-2|NA|NA|TRBV5-4
CASSLGGGGLDGYTF
TGTGCCAGCAGCTTGGGAGGCGGCGGGCTTGATGGCTACACCTTC
>TRBJ1-2|NA|NA|TRBV7-8
CASSLTGSINYGYTF
TGTGCCAGCAGCTTGACAGGCTCCATTAACTATGGCTACACCTTC
>TRBJ1-4|NA|NA|TRBV2
CASSEQGKANEKLFF
TGTGCCAGCAGTGAGCAGGGGAAGGCGAATGAAAAACTGTTTTTT
>TRBJ2-7|NA|TRBD1|TRBV27
CASSLSADRWFYEQYF
TGTGCCAGCAGTTTATCGGCGGACAGGTGGTTCTACGAGCAGTACTTC
>TRBJ2-2|NA|TRBD2|TRBV5-5
CASSWGPSGGTGELFF
TGTGCCAGCAGCTGGGGCCCCTCCGGGGGGACCGGGGAGCTGTTTTTT
>TRBJ2-7|NA|TRBD2|TRBV11-2
CASSSTEASGSSYEQYF
TGTGCCAGCAGCTCCACCGAGGCTAGCGGAAGCTCCTACGAGCAGTACTTC
>TRBJ2-7|NA|TRBD2|TRBV27
CASSFGVAGYEQYF
TGTGCCAGCAGTTTCGGAGTAGCGGGATACGAGCAGTACTTC
>TRBJ1-5|NA|NA|TRBV30
CAWSVEGAGSNQPQHF
TGTGCCTGGAGTGTCGAAGGGGCCGGGAGCAATCAGCCCCAGCATTTT
>TRBJ2-7|few|TRBD2|TRBV4-1
CASSQSSGNYEQYF
TGCGCCAGCAGCCAATCTAGCGGAAACTACGAGCAGTACTTC
>TRBJ2-1|NA|TRBD2|TRBV6-5
CASSSGLAGNEQFF
TGTGCCAGCAGCTCGGGACTAGCGGGCAACGAGCAGTTCTTC
>TRBJ1-1|NA|TRBD1|TRBV10-3
CAIGQDANTEAFF
TGTGCCATCGGACAGGACGCGAACACTGAAGCTTTCTTT
>TRBJ2-7|NA|TRBD2|TRBV6-2/TRBV6-3
CASSYGRGSKTYEQYF
TGTGCCAGCAGTTATGGGCGGGGGTCTAAAACCTACGAGCAGTACTTC
>TRBJ2-6|NA|TRBD1|TRBV11-2
CASSPVTGGSGGANVLTF
TGTGCCAGCAGCCCAGTGACAGGGGGCTCGGGTGGGGCCAACGTCCTGACTTTC
>TRBJ2-5|NA|TRBD1|TRBV19
CASSARTGGGETQYF
TGTGCCAGTAGTGCCCGGACAGGGGGCGGCGAGACCCAGTACTTC
>TRBJ2-5|NA|TRBD1|TRBV3-1/TRBV3-2
CASNKPGTDQETQYF
TGTGCCAGCAACAAACCTGGGACAGACCAAGAGACCCAGTACTTC
>TRBJ2-2|NA|TRBD2|TRBV4-2
CASSQDPSGGTGELFF
TGTGCCAGCAGCCAAGATCCTAGCGGGGGGACCGGGGAGCTGTTTTTT
>TRBJ2-5|NA|NA|TRBV19
CASSKVGGGETQYF
TGTGCCAGTAGTAAGGTGGGAGGCGGGGAGACCCAGTACTTC
>TRBJ2-5|NA|TRBD2|TRBV27
CASSILSGNQETQYF
TGTGCCAGCAGTATCCTTAGCGGGAACCAAGAGACCCAGTACTTC
>TRBJ2-3|NA|TRBD1|TRBV24-1
CATGALGQGGTDTQYF
TGTGCCACCGGTGCTTTGGGACAGGGGGGGACAGATACGCAGTATTTT
>TRBJ2-3|NA|TRBD1|TRBV19
CASSSSGGADTQYF
TGTGCCAGTAGCAGTTCAGGGGGAGCAGATACGCAGTATTTT
>TRBJ2-7|NA|TRBD1|TRBV7-2
CASSLSGQSYEQYF
TGTGCCAGCAGCTTATCGGGACAGAGTTACGAGCAGTACTTC
>TRBJ1-2|few|NA|TRBV5-8
CASSFGSYGYTF
TGTGCCAGCAGCTTCGGGAGTTATGGCTACACCTTC
>TRBJ2-2|NA|TRBD1|TRBV27
CASHRDRNTGELFF
TGTGCCAGCCACCGGGACAGGAACACCGGGGAGCTGTTTTTT